The 25 T cell receptor beta chains below all came from one sample that was sequenced in a study of CXCR3-negative and CXCR3-positive naive CD8 T cells. cDNA libraries for TRB were generated by 5' RACE incorporating UMI labels. With the 5' RACE reads reprocessed, TCRdb shows one record per CDR3 protein and no DNA. The data include some 130,000 distinct CDR3 sequences; the top ten clones carry around 0.5%. Material: naive CXCR3- CD8+ T cells from blood. Described subset: CD45RO-CCR7+CD27+CD95- naive CD8+ T cells lacking CXCR3 (TNR3-). These receptors all stem from a human donor in good health. Some clones in this sample may be carry-over from other donors' samples.

CDR3 residues: CASSIPGGRDPNTGELFF. V is TRBV19 and J is TRBJ2-2; absent DNA, TCRdb's TRBD1 call cannot be checked. From germline, CDR1 is LNHDA and CDR2 SQIVND (reference sequence). There are 18 residues in the CDR3.

The chain recombines TRBV4-2 with TRBJ2-7; no DNA is available, so the TRBD2 call from TCRdb remains unchecked. This CDR3 region has 15 residues. Germline V gives CDR1 LGHNA, CDR2 YNFKEQ. CDR3 region: CASSQDPAGSYEQYF.

V is TRBV20-1 and J is TRBJ2-5; TCRdb's D gene call, TRBD2, goes unchecked for lack of DNA. CDR1 and CDR2 (germline): DFQATT, SNEGSKA (reference sequence). The CDR3 extends over 14 amino acids. CDR3 amino acids: CSARPQGGQETQYF.

V gene TRBV11-2 combines with J gene TRBJ1-2; the D gene TCRdb calls, TRBD1, cannot be checked with no DNA. This CDR3 contains 15 residues. Germline V gene sequence: CDR1 SGHAT, CDR2 FQNNGV. The CDR3 sequence is CASSSWTGGLDGYTF.

The J gene is TRBJ2-7, the V gene TRBV10-3; the D gene TCRdb calls, TRBD2, cannot be checked with no DNA. The CDR3 totals 15 residues. Germline V gives CDR1 ENHRY, CDR2 SYGVKD. This CDR3 reads CAALGGTGETGEQYF.

CDR3 sequence reads: CASSPVGGGTGQPQHF. This sequence joins TRBV18 and TRBJ1-5; the TCRdb call, TRBD1, lacks DNA for checking. CDR3 length: 16 amino acids. Germline CDR1 KGHSH, CDR2 LQKENI.

Here the CDR3 reads CASSLAYTEQGGSLGYNEQFF. The J gene is TRBJ2-1, the V gene TRBV7-6; as DNA is missing, the TRBD1 call by TCRdb cannot be tested. The CDR3 runs to 21 residues. Germline values: CDR1 SGHVS, CDR2 FNYEAQ.

The chain recombines TRBV6-4 with TRBJ2-7; TCRdb's D call, TRBD1, is unchecked because there is no DNA. Germline CDR1 and CDR2: MRHNA and SNTAGT. The CDR3 has 14 residues. This CDR3 reads CASSDQPGGYEQYF.

The chain uses TRBV5-1 and TRBJ1-3. CDR3 size: 18 residues. Germline CDR1 SGHRS, CDR2 YFSETQ. This CDR3 reads CASSLEIGTINSGNTIYF.

The J gene is TRBJ1-5, the V gene TRBV3-1; TCRdb designates TRBD1, a call that cannot be tested without DNA. The germline CDR1 and CDR2 sequences are LGHDT and YNNKEL (reference sequence). CDR3 size: 15 residues. The CDR3 is CASSPTPGDNQPQHF.

The chain has TRBV14 and TRBJ2-1; no DNA is available, so the TRBD2 call from TCRdb remains unchecked. The CDR3 extends over 15 amino acids. Per germline, CDR1 SGHDN and CDR2 FVKESK. CDR3 loop: CASSPSSRPYNEQFF.

V is TRBV7-9 and J is TRBJ2-3. Per germline, CDR1 SEHNR and CDR2 FQNEAQ (reference sequence). CDR3 length: 13 amino acids. The CDR3 sequence is CASSLYSTDTQYF.

The chain joins TRBV6-6 to TRBJ2-2. The CDR3 spans 16 residues. Germline CDR1 MNHNY, CDR2 SVGAGI (reference sequence). The CDR3 is CASSSEGRENTGELFF.

The chain employs TRBV5-1 and TRBJ2-2; TCRdb designates TRBD1, a call that cannot be tested without DNA. Germline CDR1 reads SGHRS; CDR2 reads YFSETQ. The CDR3 is 17 residues long. The chain's CDR3 is CASSFLGSQEQTGELFF.

The chain joins TRBV4-1 to TRBJ2-7; TCRdb calls TRBD1, which cannot be checked without DNA. The CDR3 has 14 amino acids. Germline-derived CDR1 and CDR2 are MGHRA and YSYEKL. The CDR3 loop is CASSQVRGIYEQYF.

This chain links TRBV27 with TRBJ1-1; lacking DNA, the TRBD1 call made by TCRdb goes unchecked. In germline, CDR1 is MNHEY, CDR2 SMNVEV (reference sequence). This CDR3 spans 13 amino acids. The CDR3 region is CASGAGTSTEAFF.

The chain links TRBV12-3 or TRBV12-4 to TRBJ2-7; TCRdb's D call, TRBD2, is unchecked because there is no DNA. The CDR3 covers 14 residues. The CDR3 loop is CASSFGSAGYEQYF.

The V and J genes are TRBV5-1 and TRBJ2-7; with no DNA, the TCRdb D assignment of TRBD1 cannot be verified. CDR3 length: 15 residues. CDR1 and CDR2 from the germline V gene are SGHRS and YFSETQ. CDR3 residues: CASSATRELIYVQYF.

The J gene is TRBJ1-5, the V gene TRBV5-1; the TCRdb D gene call, TRBD1, has no DNA to confirm it. The CDR3 loop spans 15 amino acids. Per germline, CDR1 SGHRS and CDR2 YFSETQ. The CDR3 protein is CASSPGQNSNQPQHF.

This chain uses TRBV12-3 or TRBV12-4 with TRBJ1-5; TCRdb designates TRBD1, a call that cannot be tested without DNA. The CDR3 totals 16 residues. CDR3 protein: CSSSSDPAGGNQPQHF.

This chain connects TRBV20-1 to TRBJ1-5. Germline CDR1 and CDR2: DFQATT and SNEGSKA (reference sequence). The CDR3 covers 16 residues. The CDR3 loop reads CSAPREGFDSNQPQHF.

The chain employs TRBV19 and TRBJ2-3. CDR1 and CDR2 from the germline V gene are LNHDA and SQIVND (reference sequence). The CDR3 contains 16 residues. The CDR3 loop is CASSASALTVGDTQYF.

The chain carries TRBV29-1 and TRBJ2-1; the D call from TCRdb, TRBD2, cannot be confirmed without DNA. The CDR3 runs to 14 residues. CDR1 and CDR2 (germline): SQVTM, ANQGSEA. Here the CDR3 reads CSVSGSLSFNEQFF.

V gene TRBV9 combines with J gene TRBJ2-1; the TCRdb call, TRBD1, lacks DNA for checking. The CDR3 spans 15 residues. Germline lookup yields CDR1 SGDLS and CDR2 YYNGEE. The CDR3: CASSVGGGESDEQFF.

Here the CDR3 reads CASSQDLSGQVLFF. The V and J genes are TRBV4-3 and TRBJ2-1; without DNA, the TCRdb call of TRBD1 cannot be checked. The germline CDR1 and CDR2 sequences are LGHNA and YSLEER. This CDR3 has 14 amino acids.